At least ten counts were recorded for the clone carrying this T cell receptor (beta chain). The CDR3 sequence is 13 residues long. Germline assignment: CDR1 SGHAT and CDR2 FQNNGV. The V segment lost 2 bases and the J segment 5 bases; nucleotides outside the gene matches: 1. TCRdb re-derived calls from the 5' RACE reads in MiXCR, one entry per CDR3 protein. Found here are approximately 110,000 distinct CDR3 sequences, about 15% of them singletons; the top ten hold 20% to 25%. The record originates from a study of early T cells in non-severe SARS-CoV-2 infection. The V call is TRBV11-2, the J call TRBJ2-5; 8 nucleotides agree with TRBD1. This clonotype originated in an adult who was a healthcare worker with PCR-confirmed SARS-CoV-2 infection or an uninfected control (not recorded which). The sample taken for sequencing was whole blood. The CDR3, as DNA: TGTGCCAGCAGCTTACACAGGGGGGAGACCCAGTACTTC. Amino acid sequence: CASSLHRGETQYF.